This T cell receptor beta chain stems from a study of technical replicates of blood from a few donors (dated by TCRdb to 2015 to 2018). From the cysteine up to the phenylalanine, the CDR3 has a length of 15 residues. Only the CDR3 region is kept as DNA, spanning 45 bases read in frame from base 1. The germline V gene specifies SGHAT as CDR1 and FQNNGV as CDR2. Trimming at the junction amounts to 3 bases on V and 3 bases on J, and the germline ends lie 12 bases apart. The protocol used for the library was the immunoSEQ multiplex PCR assay. TCRdb obtained this table from immuneACCESS and retained in-frame rearrangements with V and J assigned. These tables miss some clones; where compared with another copy, unresolved V genes account for less than half of the shortfall, and the remainder is unexplained. This sample comprises approximately 41,000 clones, 96% of them detected only once. The top ten hold 0.35% to 0.4% of the sample.

Turning to this clone: Its target antigen remains unknown. No base qualities exist here, and no much larger clone lies one base off it.

Recombination joined TRBV11-2 with TRBJ1-5; TRBD1 is possibly the D segment (6 matching bases). The source is a human donor in good health. The source material was T cells isolated from PBMCs. The encoded CDR3 is CASSLWGGHNQPQHF. Here is the DNA: TGTGCCAGCAGCTTGTGGGGGGGGCACAATCAGCCCCAGCATTTT.